These T cell receptor beta chains were read from a single sample in a study of T cells in Graves' hyperthyroidism and ophthalmopathy. TCRdb used MiXCR to reprocess the multiplex PCR reads, holding one entry per CDR3 protein. The repertoire has 500,000 to 750,000 distinct CDR3 sequences, 35% to 55% of them found once; the top ten carry about 8.3%. The sequenced sample consisted of peripheral blood or thyroid tissue (not recorded which). These receptors all come from a woman aged 18-35 years with Graves' hyperthyroidism. Both conserved end residues are part of each CDR3. The D gene is left open where the match is weak. Rows give clone size only sometimes, using once, few, many, or a class for an expanded clone.

D gene,J gene,CDR3 length,clone size,V gene,CDR3 DNA,CDR3 protein
TRBD1,TRBJ2-6,17,-,TRBV6-1,TGTGCCAGCAGCGACAAGACAGGGCTCTCTGGGGCCAACGTCCTGACTTTC,CASSDKTGLSGANVLTF
TRBD2,TRBJ2-7,18,many,TRBV7-2,TGTGCCAGCAGCTTAGCCAGATATGGAGCGGGAGGGCCCTACGAGCAGTACTTC,CASSLARYGAGGPYEQYF
-,TRBJ1-4,16,-,TRBV27,TGTGCCAGCAGTTTTTCACAGGACCCAACTAATGAAAAACTGTTTTTT,CASSFSQDPTNEKLFF
-,TRBJ2-3,14,few,TRBV19,TGTGCCAGTAGTATCCAGGCTAGCACAGATACGCAGTATTTT,CASSIQASTDTQYF
-,TRBJ2-5,14,-,TRBV5-1,TGCGCCAGCAGCTTTTCTCTGCCCCCAGAGACCCAGTACTTC,CASSFSLPPETQYF
TRBD1,TRBJ1-5,16,many,TRBV9,TGTGCCAGCAGCGTAGGGACAGGGGGCAGCAATCAGCCCCAGCATTTT,CASSVGTGGSNQPQHF
TRBD2,TRBJ2-7,15,-,TRBV2,TGTGCCAGCAGTTTCCCGGGACTAGCGGGCTACGAGCAGTACTTC,CASSFPGLAGYEQYF
-,TRBJ1-6,14,many,TRBV9,TGTGCCAGCAGCGTAGAGGGGCAGAATTCACCCCTCCACTTT,CASSVEGQNSPLHF
TRBD2,TRBJ2-7,15,-,TRBV27,TGTGCCAGCAAAGGAGGGATAGCGGGAGGTGGCGAGCAGTACTTC,CASKGGIAGGGEQYF
TRBD1,TRBJ1-2,15,-,TRBV15,TGTGCCACCAGCAGCTTGGAGGGGACAGTCTATGGCTACACCTTC,CATSSLEGTVYGYTF
-,TRBJ1-1,16,-,TRBV25-1,TGTGCCAGCAGTGCTAGAGGACTTCGGGACGAACTCGAAGCTTTCTTT,CASSARGLRDELEAFF
TRBD1,TRBJ1-5,13,-,TRBV2,TGTGCCAGCAGTGAAACAGGGGTTCAGCCCCAGCATTTT,CASSETGVQPQHF
-,TRBJ2-7,11,-,TRBV29-1,TGCAGCGTTGGGACAGCGAACGAGCAGTACTTC,CSVGTANEQYF
-,TRBJ2-7,14,once,TRBV7-4,TGTGCCAGCAGCTTCAGGGGTTCTGGGGACGAGCAGTACTTC,CASSFRGSGDEQYF
TRBD2,TRBJ2-7,12,-,TRBV2,TGTGCCAGCAGTGAGGGAGGGAGGGCGCAGTACTTC,CASSEGGRAQYF
TRBD1,TRBJ2-7,16,few,TRBV4-2,TGTGCCAGCAGCCAAGAAGGGACAGAGAACTCCTACGAGCAGTACTTC,CASSQEGTENSYEQYF
-,TRBJ2-1,14,-,TRBV20-1,TGCAGTGCTAGCGCGGTAGCGAACTACAATGAGCAGTTCTTC,CSASAVANYNEQFF
-,TRBJ2-2,19,-,TRBV7-7,TGTGCCAGCAGCTTATTTATTGGGCAGGGGCAGGCAAACACCGGGGAGCTGTTTTTT,CASSLFIGQGQANTGELFF
TRBD2,TRBJ2-2,14,many,TRBV2,TGTGCCAGCAGTGAGCTAGCGGGAACCGGGGAGCTGTTTTTT,CASSELAGTGELFF
TRBD2,TRBJ2-2,15,many,TRBV13,TGTGCCAGCAGCTTACGCGGGAGGAACACCGGGGAGCTGTTTTTT,CASSLRGRNTGELFF
-,TRBJ1-2,15,-,TRBV20-1,TGCAGTGCTAGAGAGAATCCCCAAGAGACCTATGGCTACACCTTC,CSARENPQETYGYTF
-,TRBJ2-6,17,-,TRBV20-1,TGCAGTGCTAACCCAGTACAGGGAGGTTCTGGGGCCAACGTCCTGACTTTC,CSANPVQGGSGANVLTF